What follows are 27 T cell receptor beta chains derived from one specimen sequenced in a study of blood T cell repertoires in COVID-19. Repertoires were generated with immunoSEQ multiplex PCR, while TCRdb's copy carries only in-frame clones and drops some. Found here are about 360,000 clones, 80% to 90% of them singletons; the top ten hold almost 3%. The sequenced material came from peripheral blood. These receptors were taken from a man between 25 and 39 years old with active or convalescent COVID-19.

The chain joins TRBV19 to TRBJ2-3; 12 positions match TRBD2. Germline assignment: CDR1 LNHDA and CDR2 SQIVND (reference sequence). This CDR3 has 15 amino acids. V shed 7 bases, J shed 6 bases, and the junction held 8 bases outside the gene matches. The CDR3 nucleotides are TGTGCCAGTAAAGCCGGGACTAGCGGGTGGGATACGCAGTATTTT. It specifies CASKAGTSGWDTQYF.

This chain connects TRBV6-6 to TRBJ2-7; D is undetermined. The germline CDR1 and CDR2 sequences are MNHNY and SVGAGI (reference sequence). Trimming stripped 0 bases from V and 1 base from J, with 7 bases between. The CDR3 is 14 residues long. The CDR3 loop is CASSYSLGSYEQYF. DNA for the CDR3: TGTGCCAGCAGTTACTCGCTAGGATCCTACGAGCAGTACTTC.

The CDR3 DNA follows: TGTGCCAGCAGAAGGGGGGGCTACAATGAGCAGTTCTTC. Protein sequence: CASRRGGYNEQFF. The chain combines TRBV27 with TRBJ2-1, with D possibly being TRBD2 (7 bases). The CDR3 totals 13 residues. The V gene's germline CDR1 is MNHEY and CDR2 SMNVEV (reference sequence). V lost 6 bases and J lost 3, with 9 bases in between.

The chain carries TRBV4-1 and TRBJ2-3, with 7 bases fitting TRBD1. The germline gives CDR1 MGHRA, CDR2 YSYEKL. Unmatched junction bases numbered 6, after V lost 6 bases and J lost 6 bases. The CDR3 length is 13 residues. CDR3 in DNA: TGCGCCAGCAGTGGACAGGAGAAGGATACGCAGTATTTT. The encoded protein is CASSGQEKDTQYF.

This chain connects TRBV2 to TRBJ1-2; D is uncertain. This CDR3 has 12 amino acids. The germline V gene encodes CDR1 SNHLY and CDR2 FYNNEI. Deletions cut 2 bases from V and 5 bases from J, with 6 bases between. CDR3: CASSEPLYGYTF. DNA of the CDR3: TGTGCCAGCAGTGAACCTCTATATGGCTACACCTTC. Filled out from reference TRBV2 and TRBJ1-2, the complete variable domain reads EPEVTQTPSHQVTQMGQEVILRCVPISNHLYFYWYRQILGQKVEFLVSFYNNEISEKSEIFDDQFSVERPDGSNFTLKIRSTKLEDSAMYFCASSEPLYGYTFGSGTRLTVV.

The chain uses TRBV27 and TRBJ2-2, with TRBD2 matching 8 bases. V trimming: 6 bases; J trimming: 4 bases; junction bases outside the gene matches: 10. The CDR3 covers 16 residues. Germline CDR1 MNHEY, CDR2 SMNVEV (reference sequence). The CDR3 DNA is TGTGCCAGCAGCAGGGGAGCGGGAGCGGGCACCGGGGAGCTGTTTTTT. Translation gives CASSRGAGAGTGELFF.

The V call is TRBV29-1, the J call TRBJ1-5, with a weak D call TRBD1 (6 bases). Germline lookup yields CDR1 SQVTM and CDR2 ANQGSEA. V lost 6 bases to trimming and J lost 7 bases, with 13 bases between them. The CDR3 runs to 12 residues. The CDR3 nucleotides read TGCAGCGTCTCACAGGGAACCCAGCCCCAGCATTTT. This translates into CSVSQGTQPQHF.

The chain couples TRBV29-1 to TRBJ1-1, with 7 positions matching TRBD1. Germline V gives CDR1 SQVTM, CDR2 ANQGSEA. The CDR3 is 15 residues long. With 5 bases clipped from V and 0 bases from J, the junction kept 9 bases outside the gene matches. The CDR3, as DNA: TGCAGCGTTCAGGTTACAGGGGCTTTGAACACTGAAGCTTTCTTT. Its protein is CSVQVTGALNTEAFF.

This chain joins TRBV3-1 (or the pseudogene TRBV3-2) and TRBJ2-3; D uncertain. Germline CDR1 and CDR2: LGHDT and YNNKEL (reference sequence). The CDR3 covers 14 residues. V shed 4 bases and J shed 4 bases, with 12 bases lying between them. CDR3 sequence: CASSPHAVADTQYF. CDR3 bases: TGTGCCAGCAGCCCCCACGCAGTGGCAGATACGCAGTATTTT.

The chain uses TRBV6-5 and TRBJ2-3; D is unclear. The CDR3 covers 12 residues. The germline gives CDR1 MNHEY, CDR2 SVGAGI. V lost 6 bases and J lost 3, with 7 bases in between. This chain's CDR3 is CASRSVTDTQYF. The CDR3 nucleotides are TGTGCCAGCAGGAGTGTTACAGATACGCAGTATTTT.

The CDR3 bases are TGTGCCAGCAGTTCCTCGAAGCTTAACCTCTATGGCTACACCTTC. It specifies CASSSSKLNLYGYTF. The gene calls are TRBV6-5 and TRBJ1-2; no clear D gene. The CDR3 totals 15 residues. The V and J ends lost 4 bases and 4 bases respectively, with 16 bases between them. Germline loops: CDR1 MNHEY, CDR2 SVGAGI.

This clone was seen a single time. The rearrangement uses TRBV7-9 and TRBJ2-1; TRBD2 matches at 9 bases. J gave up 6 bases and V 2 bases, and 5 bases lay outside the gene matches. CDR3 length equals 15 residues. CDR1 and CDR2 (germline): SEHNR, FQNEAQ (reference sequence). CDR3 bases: TGTGCCAGCAGCTTAAGCGCGGGAGGGCCCAATGAGCAGTTCTTC. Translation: CASSLSAGGPNEQFF.

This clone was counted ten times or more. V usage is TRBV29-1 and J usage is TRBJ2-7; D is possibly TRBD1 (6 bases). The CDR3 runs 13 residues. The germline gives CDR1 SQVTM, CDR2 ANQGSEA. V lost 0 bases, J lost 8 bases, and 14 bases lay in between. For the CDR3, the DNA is TGCAGCGTTGAAGATGTCAGGGGAAACCAGCAGTACTTC. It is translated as CSVEDVRGNQQYF.

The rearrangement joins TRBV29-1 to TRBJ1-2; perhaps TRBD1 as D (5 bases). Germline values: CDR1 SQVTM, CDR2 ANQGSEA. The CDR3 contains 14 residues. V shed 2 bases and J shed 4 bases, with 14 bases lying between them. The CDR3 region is CSVEYQGLGYGYTF. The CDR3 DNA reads TGCAGCGTTGAATATCAGGGACTCGGCTATGGCTACACCTTC.

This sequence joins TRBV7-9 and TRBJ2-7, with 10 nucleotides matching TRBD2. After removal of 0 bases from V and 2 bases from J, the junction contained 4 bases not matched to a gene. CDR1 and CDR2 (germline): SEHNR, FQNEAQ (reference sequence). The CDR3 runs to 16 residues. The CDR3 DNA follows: TGTGCCAGCAGCTTAGCGCGGACTAGCGGTCCCTACGAGCAGTACTTC. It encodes CASSLARTSGPYEQYF.

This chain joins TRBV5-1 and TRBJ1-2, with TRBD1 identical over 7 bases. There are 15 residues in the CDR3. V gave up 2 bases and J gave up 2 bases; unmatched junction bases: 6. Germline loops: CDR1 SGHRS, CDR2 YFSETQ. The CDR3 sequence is CASSFGTAQNYGYTF. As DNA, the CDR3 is TGCGCCAGCAGCTTCGGGACAGCTCAAAACTATGGCTACACCTTC.

CDR3 sequence: CASSQDQNTEAFF. CDR3 sequence (DNA): TGTGCCAGCAGCCAAGACCAGAACACTGAAGCTTTCTTT. The V and J genes are TRBV14 and TRBJ1-1; D unclear. The germline gives CDR1 SGHDN, CDR2 FVKESK. The CDR3 sequence is 13 residues long. The V end lost 0 bases, the J end lost 1 base, and 3 bases lay between the germline ends. The full variable domain, with the rest looked up from reference TRBV14 and TRBJ1-1, is EAGVTQFPSHSVIEKGQTVTLRCDPISGHDNLYWYRRVMGKEIKFLLHFVKESKQDESGMPNNRFLAERTGGTYSTLKVQPAELEDSGVYFCASSQDQNTEAFFGQGTRLTVV.

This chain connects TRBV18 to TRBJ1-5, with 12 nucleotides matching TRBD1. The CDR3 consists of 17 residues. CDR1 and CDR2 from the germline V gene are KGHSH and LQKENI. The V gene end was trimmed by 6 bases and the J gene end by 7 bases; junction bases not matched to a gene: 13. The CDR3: CASSQGGQGALRQPQHF. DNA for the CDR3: TGTGCCAGCTCCCAGGGGGGACAGGGGGCACTCAGACAGCCCCAGCATTTT.

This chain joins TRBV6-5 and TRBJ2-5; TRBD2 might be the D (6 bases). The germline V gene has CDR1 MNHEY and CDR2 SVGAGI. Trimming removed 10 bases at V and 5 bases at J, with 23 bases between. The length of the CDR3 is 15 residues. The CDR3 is CATNHAPGGGETQYF. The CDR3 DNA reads TGTGCCACCAACCACGCCCCTGGGGGAGGTGAGACCCAGTACTTC.

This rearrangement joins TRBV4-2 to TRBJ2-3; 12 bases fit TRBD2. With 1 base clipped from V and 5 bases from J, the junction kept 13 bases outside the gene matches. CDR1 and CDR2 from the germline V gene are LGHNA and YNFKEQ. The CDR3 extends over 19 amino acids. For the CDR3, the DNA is TGTGCCAGCAGCCAAGTCATGGCTAGCGGGGGGGAATACATAGATACGCAGTATTTT. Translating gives CASSQVMASGGEYIDTQYF.

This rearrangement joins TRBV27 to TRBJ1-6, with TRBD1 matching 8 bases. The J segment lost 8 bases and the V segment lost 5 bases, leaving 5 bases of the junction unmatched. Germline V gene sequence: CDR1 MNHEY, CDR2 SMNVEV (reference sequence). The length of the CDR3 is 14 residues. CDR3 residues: CASSDQGADSPLHF. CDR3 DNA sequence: TGTGCCAGCAGTGACCAGGGGGCCGATTCACCCCTCCACTTT.

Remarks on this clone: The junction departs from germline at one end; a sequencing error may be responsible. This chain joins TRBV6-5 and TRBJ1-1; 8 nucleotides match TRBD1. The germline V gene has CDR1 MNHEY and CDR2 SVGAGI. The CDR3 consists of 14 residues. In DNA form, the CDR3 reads TGTGCCAGCAGTTCTCCAGGGGGCGTCACTGAAGATTTCTTT. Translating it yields CASSSPGGVTEDFF.

CDR3 DNA: TGCAGCGCCCGAAGATGGCGGGAGGGTTACAATGAGCAGTTCTTC. It encodes CSARRWREGYNEQFF. V gene TRBV29-1 combines with J gene TRBJ2-1; TRBD2 agrees at 9 bases. CDR1 SQVTM and CDR2 ANQGSEA come from the germline V gene. The CDR3 contains 15 residues. J lost 4 bases, V lost 7 bases, and 11 bases had no gene match.

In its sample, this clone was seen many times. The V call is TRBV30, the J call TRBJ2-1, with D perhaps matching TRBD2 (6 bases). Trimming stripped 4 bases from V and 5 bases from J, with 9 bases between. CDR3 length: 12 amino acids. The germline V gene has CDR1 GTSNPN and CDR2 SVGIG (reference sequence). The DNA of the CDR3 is TGTGCCTGGAACGGAGGGAACAATGAGCAGTTCTTC. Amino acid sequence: CAWNGGNNEQFF.

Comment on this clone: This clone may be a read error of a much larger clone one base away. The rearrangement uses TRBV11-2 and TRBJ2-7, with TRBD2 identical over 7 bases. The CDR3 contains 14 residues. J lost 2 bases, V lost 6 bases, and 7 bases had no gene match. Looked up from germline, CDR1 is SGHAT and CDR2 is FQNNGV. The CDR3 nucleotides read TGTGCCAGCAGTCCCCCTAGCGGACCCTACGAGCAGTACTTC. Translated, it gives CASSPPSGPYEQYF.

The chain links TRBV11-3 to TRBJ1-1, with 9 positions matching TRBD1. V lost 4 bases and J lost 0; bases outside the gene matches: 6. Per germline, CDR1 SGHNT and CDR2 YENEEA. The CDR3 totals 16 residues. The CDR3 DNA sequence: TGTGCCAGCAGCTATTACAGGGGGCACATGAACACTGAAGCTTTCTTT. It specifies CASSYYRGHMNTEAFF.

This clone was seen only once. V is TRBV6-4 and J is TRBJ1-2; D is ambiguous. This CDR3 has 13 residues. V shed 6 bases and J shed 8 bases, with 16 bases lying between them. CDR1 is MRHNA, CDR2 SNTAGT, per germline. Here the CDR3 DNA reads TGTGCCAGCAGAGGAGACGGAGTCAGCGGCTACACCTTC. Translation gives CASRGDGVSGYTF.